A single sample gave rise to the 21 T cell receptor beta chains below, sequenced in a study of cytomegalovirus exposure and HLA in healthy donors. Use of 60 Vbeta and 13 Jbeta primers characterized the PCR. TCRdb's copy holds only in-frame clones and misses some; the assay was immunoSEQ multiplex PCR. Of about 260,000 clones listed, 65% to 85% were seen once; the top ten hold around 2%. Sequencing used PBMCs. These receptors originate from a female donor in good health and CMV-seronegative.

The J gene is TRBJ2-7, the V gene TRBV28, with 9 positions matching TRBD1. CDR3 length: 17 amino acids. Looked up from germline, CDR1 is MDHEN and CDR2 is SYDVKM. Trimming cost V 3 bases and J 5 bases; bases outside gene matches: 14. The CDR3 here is CASSFRWRGTGRHEQYF. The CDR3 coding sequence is TGTGCCAGCAGTTTCCGCTGGAGGGGGACAGGGAGACACGAGCAGTACTTC. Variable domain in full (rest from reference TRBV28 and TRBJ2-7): DVKVTQSSRYLVKRTGEKVFLECVQDMDHENMFWYRQDPGLGLRLIYFSYDVKMKEKGDIPEGYSVSREKKERFSLILESASTNQTSMYLCASSFRWRGTGRHEQYFGPGTRLTVT.

The CDR3 reads CASTSLTANTEAFF. In nucleotides, the CDR3 is TGCGCCAGCACCTCTTTGACAGCGAACACTGAAGCTTTCTTT. This chain connects TRBV5-1 to TRBJ1-1; tentatively, D is TRBD1 (5 bases). The V end was cut by 6 bases, the J end by 1 base, with 13 bases between. This CDR3 spans 14 amino acids. Germline V gene sequence: CDR1 SGHRS, CDR2 YFSETQ.

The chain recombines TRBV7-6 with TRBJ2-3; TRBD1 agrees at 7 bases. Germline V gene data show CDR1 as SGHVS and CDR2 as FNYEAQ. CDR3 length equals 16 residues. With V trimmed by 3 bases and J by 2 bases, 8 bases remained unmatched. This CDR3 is CASSFPGTENTDTQYF. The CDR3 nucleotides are TGTGCCAGCAGCTTTCCCGGGACAGAGAACACAGATACGCAGTATTTT.

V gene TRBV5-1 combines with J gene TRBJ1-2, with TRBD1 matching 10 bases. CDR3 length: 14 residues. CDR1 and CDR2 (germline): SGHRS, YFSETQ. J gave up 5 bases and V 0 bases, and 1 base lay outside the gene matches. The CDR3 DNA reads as TGCGCCAGCAGCTTGGAGGGACAGGGGTATGGCTACACCTTC. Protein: CASSLEGQGYGYTF.

This CDR3 reads CAGEGGDTQYF. In nucleotides, the CDR3 is TGTGCCGGGGAGGGAGGAGATACGCAGTATTTT. The chain carries TRBV30 and TRBJ2-3; 7 bases are shared with TRBD2. Germline V gene lookup returns CDR1 GTSNPN and CDR2 SVGIG (reference sequence). V lost 8 bases to trimming and J lost 5 bases; unmatched junction nucleotides: 4. The CDR3 covers 11 residues.

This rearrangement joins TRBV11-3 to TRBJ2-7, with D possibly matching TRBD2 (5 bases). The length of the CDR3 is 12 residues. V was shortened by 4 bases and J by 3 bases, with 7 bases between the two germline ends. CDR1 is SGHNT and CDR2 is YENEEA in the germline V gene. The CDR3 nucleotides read TGTGCCAGCAGCTCGGGGAACTACGAGCAGTACTTC. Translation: CASSSGNYEQYF.

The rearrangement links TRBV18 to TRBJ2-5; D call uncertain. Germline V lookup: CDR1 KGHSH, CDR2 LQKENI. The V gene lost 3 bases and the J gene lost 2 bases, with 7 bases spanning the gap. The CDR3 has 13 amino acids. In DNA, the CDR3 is TGTGCCAGCTCACCTGGCAGACAAGAGACCCAGTACTTC. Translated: CASSPGRQETQYF.

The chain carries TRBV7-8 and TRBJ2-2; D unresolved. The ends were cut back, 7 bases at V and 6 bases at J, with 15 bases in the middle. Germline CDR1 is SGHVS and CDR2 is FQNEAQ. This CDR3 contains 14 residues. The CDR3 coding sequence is TGTGCCAGCACCCTGAGCCCCAACGCCGGGGAGCTGTTTTTT. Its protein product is CASTLSPNAGELFF.

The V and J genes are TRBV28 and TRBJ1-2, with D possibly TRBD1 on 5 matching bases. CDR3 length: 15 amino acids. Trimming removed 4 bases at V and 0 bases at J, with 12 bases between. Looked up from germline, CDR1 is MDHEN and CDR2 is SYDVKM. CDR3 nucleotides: TGTGCCAGCAGTTCCCCTCAGACAGCTAACTATGGCTACACCTTC. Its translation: CASSSPQTANYGYTF.

The CDR3: CTSSRVIARSYNEQFF. The DNA of the CDR3 is TGCACCAGCAGCCGAGTCATAGCACGCTCCTACAATGAGCAGTTCTTC. This chain links TRBV1 with TRBJ2-1; TRBD2, the table's D call, lacks a check against the DNA. TRBV1 is classified as a pseudogene. The CDR3 spans 16 residues.

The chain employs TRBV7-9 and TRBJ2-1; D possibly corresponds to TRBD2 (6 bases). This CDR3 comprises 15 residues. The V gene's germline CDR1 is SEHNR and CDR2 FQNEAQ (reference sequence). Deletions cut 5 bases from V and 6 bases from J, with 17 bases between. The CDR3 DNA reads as TGTGCCAGCAGCCGTCCGGGGGACTCTATCAATGAGCAGTTCTTC. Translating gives CASSRPGDSINEQFF.

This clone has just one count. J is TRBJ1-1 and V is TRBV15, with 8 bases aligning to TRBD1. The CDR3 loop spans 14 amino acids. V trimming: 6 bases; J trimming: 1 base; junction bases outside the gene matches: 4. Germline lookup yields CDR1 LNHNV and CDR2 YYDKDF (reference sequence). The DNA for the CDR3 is TGTGCCACCAGTCAGGACAGGGCGAACACTGAAGCTTTCTTT. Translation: CATSQDRANTEAFF.

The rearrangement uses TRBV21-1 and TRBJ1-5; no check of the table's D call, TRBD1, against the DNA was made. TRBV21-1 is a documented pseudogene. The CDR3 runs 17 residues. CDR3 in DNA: TGTGCCAGCAGCAAAAGTCGAAGGGGCAGAAACAATCAGCCCCAGCATTTT. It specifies CASSKSRRGRNNQPQHF.

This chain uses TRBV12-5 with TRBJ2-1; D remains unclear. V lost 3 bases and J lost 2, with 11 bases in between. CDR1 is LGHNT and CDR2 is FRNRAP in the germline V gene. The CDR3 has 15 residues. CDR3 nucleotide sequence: TGTGCTAGTGGTTTATTTGGCGGAACCTACAATGAGCAGTTCTTC. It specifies CASGLFGGTYNEQFF. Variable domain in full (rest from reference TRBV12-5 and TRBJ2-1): DARVTQTPRHKVTEMGQEVTMRCQPILGHNTVFWYRQTMMQGLELLAYFRNRAPLDDSGMPKDRFSAEMPDATLATLKIQPSEPRDSAVYFCASGLFGGTYNEQFFGPGTRLTVL.

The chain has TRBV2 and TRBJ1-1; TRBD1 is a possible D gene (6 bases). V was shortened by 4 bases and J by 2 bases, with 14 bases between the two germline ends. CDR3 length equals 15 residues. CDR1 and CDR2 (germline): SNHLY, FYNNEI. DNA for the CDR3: TGTGCCAGCAGTGTCTCAGGGGCTCCTAACACTGAAGCTTTCTTT. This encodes CASSVSGAPNTEAFF.

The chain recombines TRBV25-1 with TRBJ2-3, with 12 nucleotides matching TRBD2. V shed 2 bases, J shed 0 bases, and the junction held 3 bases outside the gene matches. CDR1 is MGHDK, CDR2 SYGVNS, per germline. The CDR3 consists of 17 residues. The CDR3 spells CASSEAGLAGSTDTQYF. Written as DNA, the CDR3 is TGTGCCAGCAGTGAAGCCGGACTAGCGGGAAGCACAGATACGCAGTATTTT.

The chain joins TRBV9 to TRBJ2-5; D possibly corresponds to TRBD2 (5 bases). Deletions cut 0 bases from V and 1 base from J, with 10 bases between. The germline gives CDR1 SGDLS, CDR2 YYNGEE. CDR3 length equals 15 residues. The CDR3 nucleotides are TGTGCCAGCAGCGTAGGAGGGATAATCCAAGAGACCCAGTACTTC. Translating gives CASSVGGIIQETQYF.

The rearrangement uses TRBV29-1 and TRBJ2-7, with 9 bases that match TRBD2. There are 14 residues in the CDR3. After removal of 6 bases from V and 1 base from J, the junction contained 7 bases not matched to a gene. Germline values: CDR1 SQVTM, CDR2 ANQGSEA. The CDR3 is CSVKLAGRSYEQYF. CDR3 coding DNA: TGCAGCGTCAAGCTAGCGGGGAGGTCCTACGAGCAGTACTTC.

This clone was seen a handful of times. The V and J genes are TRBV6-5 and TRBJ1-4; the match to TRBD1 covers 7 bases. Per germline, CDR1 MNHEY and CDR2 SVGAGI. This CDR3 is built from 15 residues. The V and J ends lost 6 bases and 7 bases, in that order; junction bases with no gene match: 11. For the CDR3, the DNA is TGTGCCAGCAGACTCGACAGGGATGGGAGTGAAAAACTGTTTTTT. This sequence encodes CASRLDRDGSEKLFF.

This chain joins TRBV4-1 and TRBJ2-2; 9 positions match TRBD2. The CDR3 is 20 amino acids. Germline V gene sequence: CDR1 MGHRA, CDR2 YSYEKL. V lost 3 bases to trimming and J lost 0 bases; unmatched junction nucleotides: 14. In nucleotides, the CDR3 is TGCGCCAGCAGCCATGCTCTCCTAGCGGGGACAAAAGCGAACACCGGGGAGCTGTTTTTT. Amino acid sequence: CASSHALLAGTKANTGELFF.

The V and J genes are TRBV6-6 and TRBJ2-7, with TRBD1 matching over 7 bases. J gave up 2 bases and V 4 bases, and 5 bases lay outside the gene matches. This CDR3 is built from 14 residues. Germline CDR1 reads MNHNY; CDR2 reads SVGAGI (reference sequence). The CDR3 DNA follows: TGTGCCAGCAGTTCACGGACAGGAACCTACGAGCAGTACTTC. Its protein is CASSSRTGTYEQYF.